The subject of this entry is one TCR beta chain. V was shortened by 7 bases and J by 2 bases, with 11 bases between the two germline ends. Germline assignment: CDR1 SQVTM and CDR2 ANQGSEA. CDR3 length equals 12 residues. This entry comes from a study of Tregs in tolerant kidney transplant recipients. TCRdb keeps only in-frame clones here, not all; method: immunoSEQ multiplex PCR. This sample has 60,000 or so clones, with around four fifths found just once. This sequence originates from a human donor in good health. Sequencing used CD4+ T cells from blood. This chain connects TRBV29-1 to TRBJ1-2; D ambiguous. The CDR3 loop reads CSAVLANYGYTF. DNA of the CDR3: TGCAGCGCCGTACTCGCAAACTATGGCTACACCTTC.